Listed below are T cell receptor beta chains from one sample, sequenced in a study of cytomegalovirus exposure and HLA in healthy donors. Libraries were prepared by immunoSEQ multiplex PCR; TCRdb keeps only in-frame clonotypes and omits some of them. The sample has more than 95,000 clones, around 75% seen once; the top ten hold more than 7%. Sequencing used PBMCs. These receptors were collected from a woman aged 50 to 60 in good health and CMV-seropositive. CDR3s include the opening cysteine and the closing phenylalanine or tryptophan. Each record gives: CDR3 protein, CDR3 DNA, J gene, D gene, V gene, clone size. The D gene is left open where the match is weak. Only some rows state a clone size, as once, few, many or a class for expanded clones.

CDR3aa: CASSRTSGDQNIQYF; CDR3nt: TGCGCCAGCAGCAGGACTAGCGGGGACCAAAACATTCAGTACTTC; j_gene: TRBJ2-4; d_gene: TRBD2; v_gene: TRBV5-1; abundance: .
CDR3aa: CASTTSGVGTGELFF; CDR3nt: TGTGCCAGTACCACCAGCGGGGTGGGTACCGGGGAGCTGTTTTTT; j_gene: TRBJ2-2; d_gene: TRBD2; v_gene: TRBV19; abundance: .
CDR3aa: CAWSRDRPPEAFF; CDR3nt: TGTGCCTGGAGCCGGGACAGACCTCCTGAAGCTTTCTTT; j_gene: TRBJ1-1; d_gene: TRBD1; v_gene: TRBV30; abundance: .
CDR3aa: CAWRLQGGSEQFF; CDR3nt: TGTGCCTGGAGGTTACAGGGGGGGAGTGAGCAGTTCTTC; j_gene: TRBJ2-1; d_gene: .; v_gene: TRBV30; abundance: .
CDR3aa: CASSQDWAGNQPQHF; CDR3nt: TGCGCCAGCAGCCAAGATTGGGCAGGGAATCAGCCCCAGCATTTT; j_gene: TRBJ1-5; d_gene: .; v_gene: TRBV4-3; abundance: .
CDR3aa: CASSEQGRYTIYF; CDR3nt: TGTGCCAGCAGTGAACAGGGAAGGTACACCATATATTTT; j_gene: TRBJ1-3; d_gene: .; v_gene: TRBV2; abundance: .
CDR3aa: CASSLHYRGHSGNTIYF; CDR3nt: TGTGCCAGCAGCCTACACTACAGGGGCCACTCTGGAAACACCATATATTTT; j_gene: TRBJ1-3; d_gene: TRBD1; v_gene: TRBV7-9; abundance: .
CDR3aa: CASSPIGGSYEQYF; CDR3nt: TGTGCCAGCAGCCCTATCGGGGGTTCCTACGAGCAGTACTTC; j_gene: TRBJ2-7; d_gene: .; v_gene: TRBV2; abundance: .
CDR3aa: CASSLDRGEKLFF; CDR3nt: TGTGCCAGCAGCCTTGACAGGGGTGAAAAACTGTTTTTT; j_gene: TRBJ1-4; d_gene: TRBD1; v_gene: TRBV7-2; abundance: .
CDR3aa: CASTNEPGDRGTEAFF; CDR3nt: TGTGCCAGCACCAATGAACCGGGGGACAGGGGCACTGAAGCTTTCTTT; j_gene: TRBJ1-1; d_gene: TRBD1; v_gene: TRBV5-4; abundance: .
CDR3aa: CSVPAASGEVDTQYF; CDR3nt: TGCAGCGTGCCCGCGGCTAGCGGGGAAGTAGATACGCAGTATTTT; j_gene: TRBJ2-3; d_gene: TRBD2; v_gene: TRBV29-1; abundance: .
CDR3aa: CASSVTSGYTGELFF; CDR3nt: TGTGCCAGCAGCGTAACTAGCGGGTACACCGGGGAGCTGTTTTTT; j_gene: TRBJ2-2; d_gene: TRBD2; v_gene: TRBV9; abundance: .
CDR3aa: CTSSEAIGLAGGRVEQFF; CDR3nt: TGTACCAGCAGCGAGGCCATCGGACTAGCGGGGGGCCGGGTTGAGCAGTTCTTC; j_gene: TRBJ2-1; d_gene: TRBD2; v_gene: TRBV9; abundance: .
CDR3aa: CASSSPSNPGNEQFF; CDR3nt: TGTGCCAGCAGTTCCCCTAGCAACCCGGGAAATGAGCAGTTCTTC; j_gene: TRBJ2-1; d_gene: .; v_gene: TRBV7-9; abundance: few
CDR3aa: CASSQDPSGTAYNEQFF; CDR3nt: TGCGCCAGCAGCCAAGATCCGAGCGGGACGGCATACAATGAGCAGTTCTTC; j_gene: TRBJ2-1; d_gene: TRBD2; v_gene: TRBV4-1; abundance: .
CDR3aa: CASPTYEQYF; CDR3nt: TGTGCCAGCCCAACCTACGAGCAGTACTTC; j_gene: TRBJ2-7; d_gene: .; v_gene: TRBV5-7; abundance: .
CDR3aa: CASSQLGQGLSGANVLTF; CDR3nt: TGTGCCAGCTCACAACTGGGACAGGGGTTATCTGGGGCCAACGTCCTGACTTTC; j_gene: TRBJ2-6; d_gene: TRBD1; v_gene: TRBV18; abundance: .
CDR3aa: CASSFSTPSASGNTIYF; CDR3nt: TGTGCCAGCAGCTTTTCCACACCTTCCGCCTCTGGAAACACCATATATTTT; j_gene: TRBJ1-3; d_gene: .; v_gene: TRBV11-2; abundance: .
CDR3aa: CASSIQGGMNTEAFF; CDR3nt: TGCGCCAGCAGCATTCAGGGGGGCATGAACACTGAAGCTTTCTTT; j_gene: TRBJ1-1; d_gene: TRBD1; v_gene: TRBV5-1; abundance: .
CDR3aa: CASSAGQESSYEQYF; CDR3nt: TGTGCCAGCAGCGCGGGACAGGAGAGCTCCTACGAGCAGTACTTC; j_gene: TRBJ2-7; d_gene: TRBD1; v_gene: TRBV9; abundance: .
CDR3aa: CASGPQREGTQYF; CDR3nt: TGTGCCAGCGGCCCCCAGCGGGAAGGGACCCAGTACTTC; j_gene: TRBJ2-5; d_gene: TRBD2; v_gene: TRBV9; abundance: .
CDR3aa: CASSILDTDTQYF; CDR3nt: TGCGCCAGCAGCATACTAGACACAGATACGCAGTATTTT; j_gene: TRBJ2-3; d_gene: .; v_gene: TRBV5-1; abundance: .